These T cell receptor beta chains were read from a single sample in a study of T cell changes during pregnancy in multiple sclerosis. The data were produced by immunoSEQ multiplex PCR, yet TCRdb's version contains in-frame clones alone and is incomplete. The data hold 44,000 or so clones, with 90% observed a single time. This material consisted of peripheral blood, taken in the first trimester of pregnancy. The receptor source for this set is a female donor in good health, enrolled as a control in a pregnancy study. Each CDR3 is given with its conserved first and last residue. The D gene is left open where the match is weak. Where a row states a size, it is once, few, many or the class of an expanded clone; other rows omit it.

J,size,D,V,CDR3,DNA
TRBJ2-1,NA,NA,TRBV6-1,CASSGGAGSYNEQFF,TGTGCCAGCAGTGGGGGAGCTGGCTCCTACAATGAGCAGTTCTTC
TRBJ2-3,NA,TRBD2,TRBV19,CASNFVLAGDGDTQYF,TGTGCCAGTAATTTCGTGCTAGCGGGAGATGGAGATACGCAGTATTTT
TRBJ2-5,once,TRBD2,TRBV4-1,CASSQDRLAGGPETQYF,TGCGCCAGCAGCCAAGATAGACTAGCGGGAGGGCCAGAGACCCAGTACTTC
TRBJ2-1,NA,TRBD2,TRBV6-5,CARSGRGYNEQFF,TGTGCCAGAAGCGGGAGAGGATACAATGAGCAGTTCTTC
TRBJ2-7,NA,TRBD1,TRBV7-2,CASSWDRPFSYEQYF,TGTGCCAGCAGCTGGGACAGACCTTTCTCCTACGAGCAGTACTTC
TRBJ1-1,once,TRBD1,TRBV5-1,CASTAGTGEIHTEAFF,TGCGCCAGCACCGCCGGGACAGGAGAAATCCACACTGAAGCTTTCTTT
TRBJ1-1,once,NA,TRBV28,CASSPHPGGGSTEAFF,TGTGCCAGCAGTCCTCACCCGGGGGGGGGTTCCACTGAAGCTTTCTTT
TRBJ2-7,once,TRBD1,TRBV7-9,CASSPGAGQGNEQYF,TGTGCCAGCAGCCCCGGGGCAGGACAGGGGAACGAGCAGTACTTC
TRBJ1-2,NA,NA,TRBV18,CASSPSTDSYGYTF,TGTGCCAGCTCACCCTCGACTGACAGCTATGGCTACACCTTC
TRBJ2-7,NA,NA,TRBV30,CAWNRGYEQYF,TGTGCCTGGAATCGGGGCTACGAGCAGTACTTC
TRBJ2-3,NA,TRBD2,TRBV5-6,CASSHSGTSTDTQYF,TGTGCCAGCAGCCATAGCGGGACTAGCACAGATACGCAGTATTTT
TRBJ1-1,NA,NA,TRBV18,CASSPRETEAFF,TGTGCCAGCTCACCACGGGAGACTGAAGCTTTCTTT
TRBJ2-1,NA,TRBD2,TRBV7-7,CASSLDGLAQNEQFF,TGTGCCAGCAGCTTAGATGGACTAGCTCAAAATGAGCAGTTCTTC
TRBJ2-5,NA,TRBD1,TRBV5-1,CASSLEQGKETQYF,TGCGCCAGCAGCTTGGAACAGGGGAAAGAGACCCAGTACTTC
TRBJ2-7,NA,NA,TRBV28,CASSTTGFGPYEQYF,TGTGCCAGCAGTACAACAGGGTTCGGCCCCTACGAGCAGTACTTC
TRBJ1-5,few,NA,TRBV5-6,CASSFTGWDQPQHF,TGTGCCAGCAGTTTCACAGGGTGGGATCAGCCCCAGCATTTT
TRBJ1-2,NA,TRBD1,TRBV27,CASSLSTGGYGYTF,TGTGCCAGCAGCCTAAGTACAGGGGGCTATGGCTACACCTTC
TRBJ2-1,NA,TRBD2,TRBV7-2,CASSLASGINEQFF,TGTGCCAGCAGCTTAGCTAGCGGGATCAATGAGCAGTTCTTC
TRBJ2-5,NA,NA,TRBV7-3,CASSSGNQETQYF,TGTGCCAGCAGCTCCGGTAATCAAGAGACCCAGTACTTC
TRBJ2-3,once,TRBD1,TRBV5-1,CASSLDRGDTQYF,TGCGCCAGCAGCTTGGACAGGGGGGATACGCAGTATTTT
TRBJ2-2,NA,TRBD1,TRBV30,CAWSVRDRDTGELFF,TGTGCCTGGAGTGTACGGGACAGGGACACCGGGGAGCTGTTTTTT
TRBJ2-1,NA,NA,TRBV19,CAHIPPRGADEQFF,TGTGCCCACATCCCTCCAAGGGGTGCGGATGAGCAGTTCTTC
TRBJ2-5,NA,TRBD2,TRBV19,CASSSQGLAGGLETQYF,TGTGCCAGTAGTTCCCAGGGACTAGCGGGGGGGCTGGAGACCCAGTACTTC
TRBJ2-7,NA,TRBD1,TRBV5-5,CASSAGTATYEQYF,TGTGCCAGCAGCGCCGGGACAGCGACCTACGAGCAGTACTTC
TRBJ2-5,NA,TRBD2,TRBV5-1,CASSLESPSGRETQYF,TGCGCCAGCAGCTTGGAGTCGCCTAGCGGGAGGGAGACCCAGTACTTC
TRBJ2-2,NA,TRBD2,TRBV6-5,CASSRLSGTGVGLFF,TGTGCCAGCAGTCGCCTTAGCGGGACGGGCGTGGGGCTGTTTTTT
TRBJ2-3,NA,TRBD2,TRBV6-5,CASSGSGGARDTQYF,TGTGCCAGCAGCGGTAGCGGGGGCGCCCGGGATACGCAGTATTTT
TRBJ2-7,once,NA,TRBV25-1,CASSELGSTLYEQYF,TGTGCCAGCAGTGAATTGGGCAGCACCCTCTACGAGCAGTACTTC
TRBJ2-5,NA,NA,TRBV11-3,CASPQRAYQETQYF,TGTGCCAGCCCCCAGCGGGCCTACCAAGAGACCCAGTACTTC
TRBJ1-3,NA,TRBD1,TRBV28,CASSPGTAGNTIYF,TGTGCCAGCAGTCCCGGGACAGCTGGAAACACCATATATTTT
TRBJ2-3,NA,TRBD2,TRBV6-1,CASTLAGGPGYTQYF,TGTGCCAGCACCTTAGCGGGGGGGCCGGGATATACGCAGTATTTT
TRBJ2-7,NA,TRBD2,TRBV7-2,CASRRTSDSYEQYF,TGTGCCAGCAGGAGGACTAGCGACTCCTACGAGCAGTACTTC
TRBJ1-2,NA,TRBD1,TRBV7-8,CASSLRTGENYGYTF,TGTGCCAGCAGCTTAAGGACAGGGGAGAACTATGGCTACACCTTC
TRBJ2-1,NA,TRBD2,TRBV10-3,CAISETSGRPGGFHEQFF,TGTGCCATCAGTGAGACTAGCGGGAGGCCTGGGGGGTTCCATGAGCAGTTCTTC
TRBJ1-1,NA,TRBD1,TRBV28,CASSSSGQGDTEAFF,TGTGCCAGCAGTTCCTCTGGACAGGGTGATACTGAAGCTTTCTTT
TRBJ1-2,NA,NA,TRBV28,CASGRGYDYGYTF,TGTGCCAGTGGAAGGGGGTACGACTATGGCTACACCTTC
TRBJ2-3,NA,NA,TRBV20-1,CSADHRDTQYF,TGCAGTGCGGATCACAGGGATACGCAGTATTTT
TRBJ1-1,NA,NA,TRBV15,CATSSDGLTTEAFF,TGTGCCACCTCCTCCGACGGGTTGACCACTGAAGCTTTCTTT
TRBJ2-3,NA,TRBD1,TRBV5-1,CASSATGTGGTDTQYF,TGCGCCAGCAGCGCCACCGGGACAGGGGGCACAGATACGCAGTATTTT
TRBJ1-6,NA,TRBD1,TRBV28,CASSPGQGADFYNSPLHF,TGTGCCAGCAGTCCTGGGCAGGGGGCCGATTTCTATAATTCACCCCTCCACTTT
TRBJ2-3,NA,NA,TRBV30,CAWSEGLYTQYF,TGTGCCTGGAGTGAGGGACTGTATACGCAGTATTTT
TRBJ2-3,NA,NA,TRBV10-3,CAINGGADTQYF,TGTGCCATCAACGGGGGAGCAGATACGCAGTATTTT